This TCR beta chain appears in the sequencing data of a study of blood T cell repertoires in COVID-19. Study details: Researchers got acute and convalescent COVID-19 samples from the United States, Italy and Spain.

Original processing methods: Amplification from reference gene primers served as the basis for estimated nucleated cell counts. Clones were read by immunoSEQ multiplex PCR, and TCRdb kept only the in-frame ones, dropping some. V and J calls and clone size are as listed in that table; D and trimming were resolved from the DNA. Found here are about 98,000 clones, more than 75% of them singletons; the top ten hold about 9.3%. The source material was peripheral blood. The sequence derives from a man aged 45-65 years with acute or convalescent COVID-19.

CDR3 sequence (DNA): TGCGCCAGCAGCTTGGCATGGGGGGACGGCTACACCTTC. Protein sequence: CASSLAWGDGYTF. The rearrangement links TRBV5-1 to TRBJ1-2, with D perhaps TRBD1 (5 bases). CDR1 is SGHRS and CDR2 is YFSETQ in the germline V gene. CDR3 size: 13 residues. Trimming removed 0 bases from V and 8 bases from J, with 11 bases in between.